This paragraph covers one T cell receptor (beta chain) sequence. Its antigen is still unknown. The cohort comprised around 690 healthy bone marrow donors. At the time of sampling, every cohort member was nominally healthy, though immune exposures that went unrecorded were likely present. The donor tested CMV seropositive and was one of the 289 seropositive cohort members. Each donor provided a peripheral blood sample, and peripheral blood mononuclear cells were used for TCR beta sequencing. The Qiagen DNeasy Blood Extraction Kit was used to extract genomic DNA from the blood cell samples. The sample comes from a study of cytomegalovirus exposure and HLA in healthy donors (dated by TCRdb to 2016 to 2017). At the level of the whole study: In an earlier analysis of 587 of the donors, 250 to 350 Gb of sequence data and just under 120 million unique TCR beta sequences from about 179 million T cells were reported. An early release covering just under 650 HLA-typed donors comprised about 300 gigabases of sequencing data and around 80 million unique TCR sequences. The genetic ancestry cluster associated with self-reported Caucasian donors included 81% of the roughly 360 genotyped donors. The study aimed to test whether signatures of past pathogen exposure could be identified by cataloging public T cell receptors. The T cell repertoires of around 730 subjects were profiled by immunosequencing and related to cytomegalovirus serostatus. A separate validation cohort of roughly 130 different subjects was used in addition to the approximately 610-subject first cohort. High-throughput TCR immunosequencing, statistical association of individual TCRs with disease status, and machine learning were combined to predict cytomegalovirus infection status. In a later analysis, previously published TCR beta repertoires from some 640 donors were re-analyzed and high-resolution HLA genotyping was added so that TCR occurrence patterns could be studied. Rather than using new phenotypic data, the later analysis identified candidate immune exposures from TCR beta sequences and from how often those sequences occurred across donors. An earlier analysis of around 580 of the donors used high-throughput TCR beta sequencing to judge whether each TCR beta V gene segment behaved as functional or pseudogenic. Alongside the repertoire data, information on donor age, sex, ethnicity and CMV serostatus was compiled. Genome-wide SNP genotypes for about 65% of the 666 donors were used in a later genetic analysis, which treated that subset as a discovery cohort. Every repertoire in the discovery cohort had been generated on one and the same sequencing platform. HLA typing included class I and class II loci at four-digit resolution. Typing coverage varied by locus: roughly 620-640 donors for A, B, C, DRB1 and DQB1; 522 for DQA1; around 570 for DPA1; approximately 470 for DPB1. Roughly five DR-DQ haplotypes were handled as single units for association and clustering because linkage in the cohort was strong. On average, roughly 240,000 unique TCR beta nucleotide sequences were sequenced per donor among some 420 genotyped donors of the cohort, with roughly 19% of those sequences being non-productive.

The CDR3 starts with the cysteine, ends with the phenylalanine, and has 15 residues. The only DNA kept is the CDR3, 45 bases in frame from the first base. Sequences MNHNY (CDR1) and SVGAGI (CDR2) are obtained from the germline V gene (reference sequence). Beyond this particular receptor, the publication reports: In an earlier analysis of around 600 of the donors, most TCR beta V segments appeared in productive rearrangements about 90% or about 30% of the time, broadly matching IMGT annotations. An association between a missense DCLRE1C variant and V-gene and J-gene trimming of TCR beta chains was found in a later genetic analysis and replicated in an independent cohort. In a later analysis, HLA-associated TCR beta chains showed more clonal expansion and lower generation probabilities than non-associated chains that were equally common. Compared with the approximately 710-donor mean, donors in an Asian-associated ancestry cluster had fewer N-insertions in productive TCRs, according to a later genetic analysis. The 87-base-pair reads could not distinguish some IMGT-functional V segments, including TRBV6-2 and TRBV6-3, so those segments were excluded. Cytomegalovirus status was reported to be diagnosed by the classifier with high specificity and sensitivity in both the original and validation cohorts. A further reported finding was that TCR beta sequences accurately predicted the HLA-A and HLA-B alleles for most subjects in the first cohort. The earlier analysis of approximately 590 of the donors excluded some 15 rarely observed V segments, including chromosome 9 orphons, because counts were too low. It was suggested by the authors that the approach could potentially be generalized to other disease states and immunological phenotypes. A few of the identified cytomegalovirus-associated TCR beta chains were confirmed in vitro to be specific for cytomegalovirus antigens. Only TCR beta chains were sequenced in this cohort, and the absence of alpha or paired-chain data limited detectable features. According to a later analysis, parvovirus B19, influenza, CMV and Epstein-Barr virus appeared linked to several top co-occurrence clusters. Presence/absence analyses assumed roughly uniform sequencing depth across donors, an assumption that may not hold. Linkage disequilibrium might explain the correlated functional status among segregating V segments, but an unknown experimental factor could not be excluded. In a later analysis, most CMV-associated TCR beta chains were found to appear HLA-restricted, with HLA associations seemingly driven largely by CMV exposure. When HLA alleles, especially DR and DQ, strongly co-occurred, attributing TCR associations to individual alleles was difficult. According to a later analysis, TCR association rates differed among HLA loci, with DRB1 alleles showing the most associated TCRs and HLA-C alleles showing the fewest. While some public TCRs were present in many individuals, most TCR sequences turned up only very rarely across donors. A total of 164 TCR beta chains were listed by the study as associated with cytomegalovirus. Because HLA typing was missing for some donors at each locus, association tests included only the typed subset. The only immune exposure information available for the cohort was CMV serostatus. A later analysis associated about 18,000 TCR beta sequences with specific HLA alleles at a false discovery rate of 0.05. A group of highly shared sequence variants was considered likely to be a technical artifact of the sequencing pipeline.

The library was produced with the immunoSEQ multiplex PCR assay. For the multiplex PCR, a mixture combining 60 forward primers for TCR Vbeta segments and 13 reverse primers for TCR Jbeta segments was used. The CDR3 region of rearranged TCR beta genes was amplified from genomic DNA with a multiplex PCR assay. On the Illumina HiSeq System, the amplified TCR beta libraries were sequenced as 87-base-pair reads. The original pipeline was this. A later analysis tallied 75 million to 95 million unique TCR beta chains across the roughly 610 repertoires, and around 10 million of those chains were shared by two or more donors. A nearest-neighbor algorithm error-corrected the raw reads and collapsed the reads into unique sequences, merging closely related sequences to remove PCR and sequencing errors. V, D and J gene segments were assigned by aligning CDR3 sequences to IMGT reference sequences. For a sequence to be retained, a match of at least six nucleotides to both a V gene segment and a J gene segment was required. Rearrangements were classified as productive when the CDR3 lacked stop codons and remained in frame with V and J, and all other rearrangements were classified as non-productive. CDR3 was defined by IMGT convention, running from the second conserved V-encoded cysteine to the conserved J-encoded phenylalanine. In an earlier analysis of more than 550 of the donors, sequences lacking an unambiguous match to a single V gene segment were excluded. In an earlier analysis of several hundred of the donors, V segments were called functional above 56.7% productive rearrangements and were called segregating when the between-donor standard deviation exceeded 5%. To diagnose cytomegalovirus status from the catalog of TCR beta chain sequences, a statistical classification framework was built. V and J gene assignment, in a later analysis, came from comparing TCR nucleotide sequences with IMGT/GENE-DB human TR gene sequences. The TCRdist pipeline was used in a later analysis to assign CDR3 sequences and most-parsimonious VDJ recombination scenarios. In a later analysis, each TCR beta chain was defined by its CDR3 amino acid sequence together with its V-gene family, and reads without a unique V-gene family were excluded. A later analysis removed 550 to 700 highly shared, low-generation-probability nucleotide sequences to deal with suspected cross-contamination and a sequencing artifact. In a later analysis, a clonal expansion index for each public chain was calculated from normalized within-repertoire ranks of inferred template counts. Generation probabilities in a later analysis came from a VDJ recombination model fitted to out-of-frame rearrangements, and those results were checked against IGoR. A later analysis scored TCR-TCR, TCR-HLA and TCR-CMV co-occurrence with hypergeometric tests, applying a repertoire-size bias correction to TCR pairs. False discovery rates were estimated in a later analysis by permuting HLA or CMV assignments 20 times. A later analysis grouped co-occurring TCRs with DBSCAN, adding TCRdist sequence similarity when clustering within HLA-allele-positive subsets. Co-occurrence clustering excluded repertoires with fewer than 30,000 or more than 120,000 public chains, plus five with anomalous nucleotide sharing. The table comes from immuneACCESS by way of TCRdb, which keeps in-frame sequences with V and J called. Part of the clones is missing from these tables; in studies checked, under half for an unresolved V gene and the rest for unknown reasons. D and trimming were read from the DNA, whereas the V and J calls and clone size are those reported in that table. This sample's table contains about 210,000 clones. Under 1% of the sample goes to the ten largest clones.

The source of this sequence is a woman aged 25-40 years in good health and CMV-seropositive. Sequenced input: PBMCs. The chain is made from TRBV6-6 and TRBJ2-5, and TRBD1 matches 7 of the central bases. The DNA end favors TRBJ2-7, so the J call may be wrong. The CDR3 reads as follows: CASSPRQGGAYEQYF. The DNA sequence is TGTGCCAGCAGCCCGCGACAGGGTGGCGCCTACGAGCAGTACTTC.